Listed below are T cell receptor beta chains from one sample, sequenced in a study of blood T cell repertoires in COVID-19. Libraries were prepared by immunoSEQ multiplex PCR; TCRdb keeps only in-frame clonotypes and omits some of them. The data show about 220,000 clones, 65% to 90% seen once. The sequencing sample was made of peripheral blood. Every receptor here comes from a man aged 45-65 years with active or convalescent COVID-19. Each CDR3 is given with its conserved first and last residue. Fields, in order: CDR3 protein, CDR3 DNA, clone size, J gene, D gene, V gene. D genes are given only for firm matches. Rows may omit the clone size; those that give it use once, few, many or a size class.

cdr3_aa: CASSPERVRVGYTF; cdr3_nt: TGTGCCAGCAGTCCCGAGAGGGTTAGGGTTGGCTACACCTTC; clone_size: .; j_call: TRBJ1-2; d_call: .; v_call: TRBV2
cdr3_aa: CASSDKLAVSSYEQYF; cdr3_nt: TGTGCCAGCAGCGATAAACTAGCGGTTAGCTCCTACGAGCAGTACTTC; clone_size: few; j_call: TRBJ2-7; d_call: TRBD2; v_call: TRBV5-4
cdr3_aa: CASTLRSGANVLTF; cdr3_nt: TGTGCCAGCACCCTGAGGTCTGGGGCCAACGTCCTGACTTTC; clone_size: .; j_call: TRBJ2-6; d_call: .; v_call: TRBV11-2
cdr3_aa: CASSFDNSAGELFF; cdr3_nt: TGTGCCAGCAGCTTTGACAATTCCGCCGGGGAGCTGTTTTTT; clone_size: .; j_call: TRBJ2-2; d_call: .; v_call: TRBV3-1/TRBV3-2
cdr3_aa: CASSPWTGEGEKLFF; cdr3_nt: TGTGCCAGCAGCCCCTGGACAGGGGAGGGTGAAAAACTGTTTTTT; clone_size: .; j_call: TRBJ1-4; d_call: TRBD1; v_call: TRBV4-2
cdr3_aa: CASTPGLAFNEQFF; cdr3_nt: TGTGCCAGCACCCCGGGACTAGCTTTCAATGAGCAGTTCTTC; clone_size: .; j_call: TRBJ2-1; d_call: TRBD2; v_call: TRBV2
cdr3_aa: CASSLAGGGPSYNEQFF; cdr3_nt: TGTGCCAGCAGCTTAGCGGGAGGAGGGCCCTCCTACAATGAGCAGTTCTTC; clone_size: once; j_call: TRBJ2-1; d_call: TRBD2; v_call: TRBV5-6
cdr3_aa: CASRSTIGFRINYGYTF; cdr3_nt: TGTGCCAGCAGGAGCACTATTGGGTTCCGAATCAACTATGGCTACACCTTC; clone_size: .; j_call: TRBJ1-2; d_call: .; v_call: TRBV27
cdr3_aa: CAWALDGTYEQYF; cdr3_nt: TGTGCCTGGGCCCTAGACGGAACCTACGAGCAGTACTTC; clone_size: once; j_call: TRBJ2-7; d_call: .; v_call: TRBV30
cdr3_aa: CASSLDRDSPLHF; cdr3_nt: TGTGCTAGCAGCTTAGACAGGGATTCACCCCTCCACTTT; clone_size: .; j_call: TRBJ1-6; d_call: TRBD1; v_call: TRBV7-7
cdr3_aa: CASSLQGLAYGYTF; cdr3_nt: TGTGCCAGCTCACTACAGGGGCTGGCCTATGGCTACACCTTC; clone_size: .; j_call: TRBJ1-2; d_call: TRBD1; v_call: TRBV18
cdr3_aa: CASSRGWASYNEQFF; cdr3_nt: TGTGCCAGCAGTCGGGGGTGGGCTTCCTACAATGAGCAGTTCTTC; clone_size: .; j_call: TRBJ2-1; d_call: .; v_call: TRBV28
cdr3_aa: CASSEKQGGGNSPLHF; cdr3_nt: TGTGCCAGCAGTGAAAAACAGGGGGGAGGAAATTCACCCCTCCACTTT; clone_size: .; j_call: TRBJ1-6; d_call: TRBD1; v_call: TRBV6-4
cdr3_aa: CASSLAFGAGETQYF; cdr3_nt: TGTGCCAGCAGCTTAGCTTTTGGGGCGGGGGAGACCCAGTACTTC; clone_size: .; j_call: TRBJ2-5; d_call: .; v_call: TRBV7-9
cdr3_aa: CASSQIGVFGYTF; cdr3_nt: TGTGCCAGCAGCCAAATCGGGGTTTTTGGCTACACCTTC; clone_size: .; j_call: TRBJ1-2; d_call: .; v_call: TRBV14
cdr3_aa: CASAKDRGKNIQYF; cdr3_nt: TGTGCCAGCGCCAAGGACAGGGGGAAAAACATTCAGTACTTC; clone_size: .; j_call: TRBJ2-4; d_call: TRBD1; v_call: TRBV27
cdr3_aa: CANAGKLVTDTQYF; cdr3_nt: TGTGCGAACGCGGGGAAATTGGTCACAGATACGCAGTATTTT; clone_size: .; j_call: TRBJ2-3; d_call: .; v_call: TRBV2
cdr3_aa: CASSPGTAPGEGYTF; cdr3_nt: TGTGCCAGCAGCCCCGGGACAGCGCCGGGGGAGGGCTACACCTTC; clone_size: few; j_call: TRBJ1-2; d_call: TRBD1; v_call: TRBV7-2
cdr3_aa: CASSLFFGVNTGELFF; cdr3_nt: TGTGCCAGCAGCTTGTTCTTCGGAGTGAACACCGGGGAGCTGTTTTTT; clone_size: .; j_call: TRBJ2-2; d_call: .; v_call: TRBV5-4
cdr3_aa: CASSSQPLAGHTGELFF; cdr3_nt: TGTGCCAGCAGCTCCCAACCTCTAGCGGGGCACACCGGGGAGCTGTTTTTT; clone_size: .; j_call: TRBJ2-2; d_call: TRBD2; v_call: TRBV7-3
cdr3_aa: CASNRNGYTF; cdr3_nt: TGTGCCAGCAACAGGAATGGCTACACCTTC; clone_size: .; j_call: TRBJ1-2; d_call: .; v_call: TRBV2
cdr3_aa: CASSQEGLAGGFEQFF; cdr3_nt: TGCGCCAGCAGCCAAGAGGGACTAGCGGGAGGGTTTGAGCAGTTCTTC; clone_size: .; j_call: TRBJ2-1; d_call: TRBD2; v_call: TRBV4-1
cdr3_aa: CASSLVVGRGRTGELFF; cdr3_nt: TGTGCCAGCAGCTTAGTGGTTGGGCGGGGGCGGACCGGGGAGCTGTTTTTT; clone_size: .; j_call: TRBJ2-2; d_call: .; v_call: TRBV7-2
cdr3_aa: CASSDRAGREKLFF; cdr3_nt: TGTGCCAGCAGTGACAGGGCGGGGAGGGAAAAACTGTTTTTT; clone_size: .; j_call: TRBJ1-4; d_call: .; v_call: TRBV6-1
cdr3_aa: CASSSWAGNNEQFF; cdr3_nt: TGTGCCAGCAGTTCCTGGGCAGGGAACAATGAGCAGTTCTTC; clone_size: few; j_call: TRBJ2-1; d_call: .; v_call: TRBV27
cdr3_aa: CASSEKERQAYEQYF; cdr3_nt: TGTGCCAGCAGTGAAAAGGAACGACAGGCCTACGAGCAGTACTTC; clone_size: .; j_call: TRBJ2-7; d_call: .; v_call: TRBV6-1
cdr3_aa: CATSLRTGTGHEKLFF; cdr3_nt: TGTGCCACCAGCCTCCGCACCGGGACAGGGCATGAAAAACTGTTTTTT; clone_size: few; j_call: TRBJ1-4; d_call: TRBD1; v_call: TRBV15
cdr3_aa: CASSSGYGYTF; cdr3_nt: TGTGCCAGCAGTTCAGGCTATGGCTACACCTTC; clone_size: .; j_call: TRBJ1-2; d_call: .; v_call: TRBV27
cdr3_aa: CASSPKGQGRTEAFF; cdr3_nt: TGTGCCAGCAGCCCCAAGGGACAGGGTAGGACTGAAGCTTTCTTT; clone_size: .; j_call: TRBJ1-1; d_call: TRBD1; v_call: TRBV11-2
cdr3_aa: CASSFGVTGELFF; cdr3_nt: TGTGCCAGCAGCTTTGGGGTGACAGGGGAACTGTTTTTT; clone_size: .; j_call: TRBJ1-4; d_call: TRBD1; v_call: TRBV9
cdr3_aa: CASSQGWDSENYGYTF; cdr3_nt: TGTGCCAGCAGTCAAGGCTGGGACAGTGAGAACTATGGCTACACCTTC; clone_size: .; j_call: TRBJ1-2; d_call: TRBD1; v_call: TRBV3-1/TRBV3-2
cdr3_aa: CASSQVGQGAYEQFF; cdr3_nt: TGTGCCAGCAGCCAAGTGGGACAGGGGGCTTATGAGCAGTTCTTC; clone_size: .; j_call: TRBJ2-1; d_call: TRBD1; v_call: TRBV4-2
cdr3_aa: CASSQDPGQGRYEQYF; cdr3_nt: TGTGCCAGCAGCCAAGACCCCGGACAGGGTAGGTACGAGCAGTACTTC; clone_size: .; j_call: TRBJ2-7; d_call: TRBD1; v_call: TRBV3-1/TRBV3-2
cdr3_aa: CASSQASGGALGNEQFF; cdr3_nt: TGTGCCAGCAGCCAAGCTAGCGGGGGGGCTTTGGGCAATGAGCAGTTCTTC; clone_size: .; j_call: TRBJ2-1; d_call: TRBD2; v_call: TRBV4-2
cdr3_aa: CASSLRGQGGEQYF; cdr3_nt: TGTGCCAGCAGCTTGAGGGGACAGGGCGGCGAGCAGTACTTC; clone_size: .; j_call: TRBJ2-7; d_call: TRBD1; v_call: TRBV5-4
cdr3_aa: CASSPLLAGAYNEQFF; cdr3_nt: TGTGCCAGCAGCCCCCTCCTAGCGGGGGCCTACAATGAGCAGTTCTTC; clone_size: .; j_call: TRBJ2-1; d_call: TRBD2; v_call: TRBV11-2
cdr3_aa: CASQQGTFYGYTF; cdr3_nt: TGTGCCAGCCAACAGGGGACCTTCTATGGCTACACCTTC; clone_size: .; j_call: TRBJ1-2; d_call: TRBD1; v_call: TRBV2
cdr3_aa: CASSLGAGGQETQYF; cdr3_nt: TGTGCCAGCAGCTTAGGAGCAGGGGGACAAGAGACCCAGTACTTC; clone_size: .; j_call: TRBJ2-5; d_call: TRBD1; v_call: TRBV11-1
cdr3_aa: CASSPNRWAGLNTEAFF; cdr3_nt: TGTGCCAGCAGCCCGAACCGGTGGGCAGGGCTGAACACTGAAGCTTTCTTT; clone_size: .; j_call: TRBJ1-1; d_call: .; v_call: TRBV7-8
cdr3_aa: CASSPRLAGLRADTQYF; cdr3_nt: TGTGCCAGCAGTCCCAGACTAGCGGGGCTGAGGGCAGATACGCAGTATTTT; clone_size: .; j_call: TRBJ2-3; d_call: TRBD2; v_call: TRBV27
cdr3_aa: CASASGSYEQYF; cdr3_nt: TGTGCCAGCGCTAGCGGGAGCTACGAGCAGTACTTC; clone_size: few; j_call: TRBJ2-7; d_call: TRBD2; v_call: TRBV3-1/TRBV3-2
cdr3_aa: CASSLSAVWTEAFF; cdr3_nt: TGTGCCAGCAGTTTATCAGCGGTTTGGACTGAAGCTTTCTTT; clone_size: .; j_call: TRBJ1-1; d_call: .; v_call: TRBV28
cdr3_aa: CASSTRTGGVNTEAFF; cdr3_nt: TGCGCCAGCAGCACTAGGACAGGGGGGGTGAACACTGAAGCTTTCTTT; clone_size: .; j_call: TRBJ1-1; d_call: TRBD1; v_call: TRBV5-1
cdr3_aa: CASKEPGSDTQYF; cdr3_nt: TGCGCCAGCAAAGAACCAGGGTCAGATACGCAGTATTTT; clone_size: .; j_call: TRBJ2-3; d_call: .; v_call: TRBV5-1
cdr3_aa: CASSPMTRSNEKLFF; cdr3_nt: TGTGCCAGCAGCCCTATGACACGATCTAATGAAAAACTGTTTTTT; clone_size: .; j_call: TRBJ1-4; d_call: .; v_call: TRBV6-7
cdr3_aa: CASSLWNSNTGELFF; cdr3_nt: TGTGCCAGCAGCTTATGGAACAGCAACACCGGGGAGCTGTTTTTT; clone_size: .; j_call: TRBJ2-2; d_call: .; v_call: TRBV7-9
cdr3_aa: CAISAGRDRDEQFF; cdr3_nt: TGTGCCATCAGTGCGGGCAGGGATAGGGATGAGCAGTTCTTC; clone_size: many; j_call: TRBJ2-1; d_call: .; v_call: TRBV10-3
cdr3_aa: CASWTGKLSGNTIYF; cdr3_nt: TGTGCCAGCTGGACAGGGAAGCTCTCTGGAAACACCATATATTTT; clone_size: .; j_call: TRBJ1-3; d_call: .; v_call: TRBV21-1
cdr3_aa: CASSLTGTANGEQYF; cdr3_nt: TGTGCCAGCAGTTTAACCGGGACAGCGAATGGGGAGCAGTACTTC; clone_size: .; j_call: TRBJ2-7; d_call: TRBD1; v_call: TRBV28
cdr3_aa: CASSQAGLTGANVLTF; cdr3_nt: TGCGCCAGCAGCCAAGCTGGACTTACTGGGGCCAACGTCCTGACTTTC; clone_size: .; j_call: TRBJ2-6; d_call: .; v_call: TRBV4-3
cdr3_aa: CASSGQGAMYNEQFF; cdr3_nt: TGTGCCAGCAGCGGACAGGGGGCTATGTACAATGAGCAGTTCTTC; clone_size: .; j_call: TRBJ2-1; d_call: TRBD1; v_call: TRBV2